This T cell receptor (beta chain) was found in a study of T cell responses to AZD1222 COVID-19 vaccine. Study-level points and caveats: Sampled repertoires all dated from after the peak T cell response. Nearly half of spike-specific TCRs reportedly target variant regions that are unmutated in the B.1.351 and B.1.1.7 variants.

The CDR3 is 15 residues long. Germline loops: CDR1 SGHRS, CDR2 YFSETQ. After removal of 0 bases from V and 8 bases from J, the junction contained 7 bases not matched to a gene. Measured with immunoSEQ multiplex PCR; TCRdb has only the in-frame clones, and not every one. The sample contains 200,000 or so clones, 80% to 90% of which appear only once. With respect to this clone: Its antigen is not identified.

Sequenced material: peripheral blood, taken on day 0 of AZD1222 vaccination. This sequence was found in an adult in good health. This rearrangement joins TRBV5-1 to TRBJ2-7, with 11 positions matching TRBD2. CDR3: CASSLDGGTSGQQYF. The CDR3 DNA follows: TGCGCCAGCAGCTTGGATGGGGGGACTAGCGGACAGCAGTACTTC. The full variable domain, completed using reference TRBV5-1 and TRBJ2-7, is KAGVTQTPRYLIKTRGQQVTLSCSPISGHRSVSWYQQTPGQGLQFLFEYFSETQRNKGNFPGRFSGRQFSNSRSEMNVSTLELGDSALYLCASSLDGGTSGQQYFGPGTRLTVT.